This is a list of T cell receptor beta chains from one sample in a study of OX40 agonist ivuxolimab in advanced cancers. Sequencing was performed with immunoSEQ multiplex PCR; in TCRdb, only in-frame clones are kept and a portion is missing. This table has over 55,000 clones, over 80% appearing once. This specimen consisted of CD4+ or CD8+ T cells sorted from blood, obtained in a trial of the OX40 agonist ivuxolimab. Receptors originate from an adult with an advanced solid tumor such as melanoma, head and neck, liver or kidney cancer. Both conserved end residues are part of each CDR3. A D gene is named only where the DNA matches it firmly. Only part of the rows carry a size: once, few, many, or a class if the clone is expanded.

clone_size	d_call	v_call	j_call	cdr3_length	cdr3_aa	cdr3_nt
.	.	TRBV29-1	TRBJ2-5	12	CSVDRGSETQYF	TGCAGCGTTGACAGAGGGAGTGAGACCCAGTACTTC
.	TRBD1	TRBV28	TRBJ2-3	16	CASSPTVAGGAHTQYF	TGTGCCAGCAGTCCAACCGTGGCAGGGGGCGCGCATACGCAGTATTTT
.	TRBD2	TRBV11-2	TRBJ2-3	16	CASSLDELAGPDTQYF	TGTGCCAGCAGCTTAGATGAGCTAGCGGGTCCAGATACGCAGTATTTT
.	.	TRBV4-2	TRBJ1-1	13	CASSPNMNTEAFF	TGTGCCAGCAGCCCGAATATGAACACTGAAGCTTTCTTT
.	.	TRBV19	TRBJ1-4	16	CASSIFGDSTNEKLFF	TGTGCCAGTAGTATATTCGGGGATTCAACTAATGAAAAACTGTTTTTT
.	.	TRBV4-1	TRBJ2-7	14	CASSQGNPGYEQYF	TGCGCCAGCAGCCAAGGGAACCCGGGATACGAGCAGTACTTC
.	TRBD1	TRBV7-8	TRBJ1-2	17	CASSLALWDRGSYGYTF	TGTGCCAGCAGCTTAGCGTTGTGGGACAGGGGGAGCTATGGCTACACCTTC
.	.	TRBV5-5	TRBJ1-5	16	CASSLEAGGGNQPQHF	TGTGCCAGCAGCTTGGAGGCGGGGGGCGGCAATCAGCCCCAGCATTTT
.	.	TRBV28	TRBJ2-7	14	CASSFGGAPYEQYF	TGTGCCAGCAGCTTTGGAGGTGCCCCTTACGAGCAGTACTTC
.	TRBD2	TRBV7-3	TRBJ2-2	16	CASSFLSGRVPGELFF	TGTGCCAGCAGCTTTTTGAGCGGGAGGGTCCCCGGGGAGCTGTTTTTT
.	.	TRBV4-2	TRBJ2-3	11	CASSRGDTQYF	TGTGCCAGCAGCCGAGGGGATACGCAGTATTTT
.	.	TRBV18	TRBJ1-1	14	CASSPQGMNTEAFF	TGTGCCAGCTCACCACAGGGAATGAACACTGAAGCTTTCTTT
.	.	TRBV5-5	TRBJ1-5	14	CASSLWDSNQPQHF	TGTGCCAGCAGCTTGTGGGACAGCAATCAGCCCCAGCATTTT
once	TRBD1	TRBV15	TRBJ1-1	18	CATSREGVGLNGQGEAFF	TGTGCCACCAGCAGAGAGGGGGTTGGGCTAAACGGACAGGGGGAAGCTTTCTTT
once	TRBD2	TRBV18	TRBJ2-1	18	CASSPRTSGRDAEGKQFF	TGTGCCAGCTCACCCCGGACTAGCGGGAGAGACGCGGAGGGGAAGCAGTTCTTC
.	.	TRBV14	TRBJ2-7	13	CASSTRGKSEQYF	TGTGCCAGCAGTACCAGGGGAAAGAGCGAGCAGTACTTC
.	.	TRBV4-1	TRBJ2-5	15	CASSQKTDGKETQYF	TGCGCCAGCAGCCAAAAAACGGACGGAAAAGAGACCCAGTACTTC
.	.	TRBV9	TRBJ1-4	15	CASSVGEGFNEKLFF	TGTGCCAGCAGCGTAGGTGAGGGATTCAATGAAAAACTGTTTTTT
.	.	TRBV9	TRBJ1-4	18	CASSPLPDDLGYGEKLFF	TGTGCCAGCAGCCCCCTCCCTGATGATTTGGGTTATGGTGAAAAACTGTTTTTT
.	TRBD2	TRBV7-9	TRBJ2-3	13	CASELAGTDTQYF	TGTGCCAGCGAACTAGCGGGCACAGATACGCAGTATTTT
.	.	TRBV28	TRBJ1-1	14	CASSLGRKNTEAFF	TGTGCCAGCAGTTTAGGTCGAAAGAACACTGAAGCTTTCTTT
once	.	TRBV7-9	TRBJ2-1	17	CASSLVAGVTSYNEQFF	TGTGCCAGCAGCTTAGTAGCAGGGGTGACGTCCTACAATGAGCAGTTCTTC
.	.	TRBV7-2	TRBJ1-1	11	CASSYNSGAFF	TGTGCCAGCAGCTATAACAGCGGGGCTTTCTTT
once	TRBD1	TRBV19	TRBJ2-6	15	CASSSDRAGANVLTF	TGTGCCAGTAGTAGCGACAGGGCTGGGGCCAACGTCCTGACTTTC
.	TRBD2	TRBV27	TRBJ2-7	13	CASRRPGGYEQYF	TGTGCCAGCAGGAGACCGGGGGGCTACGAGCAGTACTTC
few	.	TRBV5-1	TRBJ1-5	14	CASSPSPGAWPQHF	TGCGCCAGCAGCCCTTCTCCGGGGGCTTGGCCCCAGCATTTT
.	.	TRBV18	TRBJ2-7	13	CASSPEGSREQYF	TGTGCCAGCTCACCAGAGGGTTCGCGAGAGCAGTACTTC
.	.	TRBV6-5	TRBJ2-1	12	CASSSPLAEQFF	TGTGCCAGCAGTTCCCCCCTAGCGGAGCAGTTCTTC
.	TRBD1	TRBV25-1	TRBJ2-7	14	CASSRQGARAEQYF	TGTGCCAGCAGCCGACAGGGGGCGCGGGCCGAGCAGTACTTC
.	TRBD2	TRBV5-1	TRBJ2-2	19	CASSLGGLAGGPNTGELFF	TGCGCCAGCAGCTTGGGCGGACTAGCGGGGGGACCGAACACCGGGGAGCTGTTTTTT
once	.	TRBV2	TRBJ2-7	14	CASSEDRSSYEQYF	TGTGCCAGCAGTGAAGACAGGAGCTCCTACGAGCAGTACTTC
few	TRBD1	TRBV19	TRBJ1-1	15	CASSIRGTGVTEAFF	TGTGCCAGTAGTATCCGAGGGACAGGGGTTACTGAAGCTTTCTTT
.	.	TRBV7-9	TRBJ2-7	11	CASSLGPEQYF	TGTGCCAGCAGCTTAGGGCCCGAGCAGTACTTC
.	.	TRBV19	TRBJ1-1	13	CASSPGRQTEAFF	TGTGCCAGTAGTCCAGGTCGACAGACTGAAGCTTTCTTT
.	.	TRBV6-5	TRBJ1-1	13	CASSGPPNTEAFF	TGTGCCAGCAGTGGACCTCCGAACACTGAAGCTTTCTTT
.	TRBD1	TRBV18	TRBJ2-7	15	CASSPLTGEMSEQYF	TGTGCCAGCTCACCACTAACAGGGGAAATGAGCGAGCAGTACTTC
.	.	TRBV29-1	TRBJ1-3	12	CSVGRSGNTIYF	TGCAGCGTTGGCAGGTCTGGAAACACCATATATTTT
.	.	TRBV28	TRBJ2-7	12	CASSFQGYEQYF	TGTGCCAGCAGTTTTCAGGGGTACGAGCAGTACTTC
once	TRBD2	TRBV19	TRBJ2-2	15	CASSSPGGSTGELFF	TGTGCCAGTAGTTCCCCGGGGGGGAGTACCGGGGAGCTGTTTTTT
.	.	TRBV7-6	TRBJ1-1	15	CASSLAPRGTTEAFF	TGTGCCAGCAGCTTAGCTCCGAGAGGGACCACTGAAGCTTTCTTT
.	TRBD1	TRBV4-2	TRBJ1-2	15	CASSQPDRGNYGYTF	TGTGCCAGCAGCCAACCGGACAGGGGTAACTATGGCTACACCTTC
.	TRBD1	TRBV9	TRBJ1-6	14	CASTQGGANSPLHF	TGTGCCAGCACCCAGGGGGGAGCTAATTCACCCCTCCACTTT
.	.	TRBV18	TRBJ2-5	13	CASSREIQETQYF	TGTGCCAGCTCACGCGAGATCCAAGAGACCCAGTACTTC
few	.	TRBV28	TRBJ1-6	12	CASTDPNSPLHF	TGTGCCAGCACGGACCCAAATTCACCCCTCCACTTT
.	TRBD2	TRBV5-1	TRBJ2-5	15	CASSQLGTSGETQYF	TGCGCCAGCAGCCAACTAGGTACTAGCGGAGAGACCCAGTACTTC
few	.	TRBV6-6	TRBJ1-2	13	CASRLDLNYGYTF	TGTGCCAGCAGACTCGACCTTAACTATGGCTACACCTTC
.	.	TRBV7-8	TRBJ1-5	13	CASSSRHLQPQHF	TGTGCCAGCAGCTCCCGGCATCTTCAGCCCCAGCATTTT
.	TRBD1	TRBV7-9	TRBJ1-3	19	CASSLGHGQGWDSGNTIYF	TGTGCCAGCAGCTTAGGACACGGACAGGGATGGGACTCTGGAAACACCATATATTTT
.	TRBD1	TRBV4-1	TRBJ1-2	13	CASSLDRVYSYTF	TGCGCCAGCAGCCTAGACAGGGTCTACAGCTACACCTTC
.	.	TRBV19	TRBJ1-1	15	CASSIEGRRNTEAFF	TGTGCCAGTAGTATAGAAGGCAGGAGGAACACTGAAGCTTTCTTT
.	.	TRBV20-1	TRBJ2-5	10	CSAYQETQYF	TGCAGTGCTTACCAAGAGACCCAGTACTTC
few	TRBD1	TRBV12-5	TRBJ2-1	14	CASAPGQAYNEQFF	TGTGCTAGTGCCCCGGGACAGGCCTACAATGAGCAGTTCTTC
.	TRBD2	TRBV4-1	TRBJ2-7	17	CASSRLGLAGAHGEQYF	TGCGCCAGCAGCCGATTGGGACTAGCGGGGGCCCACGGCGAGCAGTACTTC
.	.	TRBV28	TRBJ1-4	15	CASSSSDSINEKLFF	TGTGCCAGCAGTTCCTCGGACAGCATTAATGAAAAACTGTTTTTT
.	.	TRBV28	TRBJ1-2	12	CASTRVDYGYTF	TGTGCCAGCACCAGGGTGGACTATGGCTACACCTTC
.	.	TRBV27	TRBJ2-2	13	CASRGLVTGELFF	TGTGCCAGCAGGGGGCTAGTTACCGGGGAGCTGTTTTTT
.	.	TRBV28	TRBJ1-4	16	CASHSLGRGNNEKLFF	TGTGCCAGCCACAGTTTGGGACGCGGGAATAATGAAAAACTGTTTTTT
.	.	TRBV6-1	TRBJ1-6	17	CASSKGQKSSYNSPLHF	TGTGCCAGCAGTAAAGGGCAGAAAAGCTCCTATAATTCACCCCTCCACTTT
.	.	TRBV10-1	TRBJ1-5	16	CASSEGRQNSNQPQHF	TGCGCCAGCAGTGAGGGGAGACAGAATAGCAATCAGCCCCAGCATTTT
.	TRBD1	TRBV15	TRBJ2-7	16	CATSREGGQGFYEQYF	TGTGCCACCAGCAGAGAGGGAGGACAGGGTTTTTACGAGCAGTACTTC